The TCR beta chain described here comes from a study of glioma-infiltrating T cells. Overall study context: Before surgery, glioma patients received dexamethasone for at most six days.

The CDR3 totals 13 residues. Trimming stripped 7 bases from V and 3 bases from J, with 10 bases between. CDR1 and CDR2 (germline): MNHNS, SASEGT. Amplification of TCR alpha and beta CDR3 regions from RNA used iRepertoire nested multiplex PCR. Tissue mRNA or PBMC total RNA, about 95-450 ng, went into one-step reverse transcription and amplification. TCRdb independently ran MiXCR on the multiplex PCR reads; one entry per CDR3 protein. The data show 300,000 to 400,000 distinct CDR3 sequences, 41% seen once. This clonotype came up many times. The V gene is TRBV6-1, the J gene TRBJ1-5; D gene ambiguous. The receptor was isolated from a human donor with low-grade glioma or glioblastoma, undergoing nonglioma brain surgery, or in good health (not recorded which). The sequenced sample consisted of glioma tissue, nonneoplastic brain tissue, or PBMCs (not recorded which). CDR3 sequence: CASIKTTNQPQHF. The CDR3 bases are TGTGCCAGCATCAAAACCACCAATCAGCCCCAGCATTTT.